This entry features one T cell receptor (beta chain) sequence. In the original analysis: Reference gene primers were amplified, and this amplification served to estimate nucleated cell counts. Some clones are missing from TCRdb's copy, which holds only in-frame ones; the method was immunoSEQ multiplex PCR. Clonal size and the V and J genes are those of that table, whereas D and trimming came from the DNA. The sample shows fewer than 300,000 clones, roughly 85% of them seen only once. The sample comes from a study of blood T cell repertoires in COVID-19. The wider study: T cells, B-cell-depleted T cells, or PBMCs provided the cDNA or gDNA that served as material.

Trimming took 2 bases from V and 9 from J, leaving 13 bases between them. The CDR3 length is 13 residues. Germline V gives CDR1 GTSNPN, CDR2 SVGIG (reference sequence). Everyone who took part was about 18 to 90 years old, and they came from about two dozen US areas. Participants had their cohort set by participant-reported clinical history. Material: PBMCs or T cells enriched from blood (not recorded which). This chain links TRBV30 with TRBJ1-4, with no clear D. This receptor was taken from a woman aged 45 to 65 who had recovered from COVID-19. CDR3 amino acids: CAWSMSGGKKLFF. As DNA, the CDR3 is TGTGCCTGGAGTATGTCCGGAGGTAAAAAACTGTTTTTT.